The 31 T cell receptor beta chains below all came from one sample that was sequenced in a study of blood T cell repertoires in COVID-19 (dated by TCRdb to the early 2020s). Library construction relied on the immunoSEQ multiplex PCR assay. Entries here come from immuneACCESS through TCRdb and include only in-frame sequences with V and J called. Some clones fail to appear in such tables; in the studies checked, an unresolved V gene covers under half of the shortfall, and the cause of the remainder is unknown. In this sample the table shows approximately 300,000 clones, roughly nine tenths of which occur a single time. The ten largest clonotypes hold under 3% of the sample. The source material was PBMCs or T cells enriched from blood (not recorded which). These receptors originate from a woman in her late teens or twenties who had recovered from COVID-19.

The V gene is TRBV6-2 or TRBV6-3, the J gene TRBJ2-7, with 8 bases fitting TRBD2. This CDR3 has 15 amino acids. V was pared by 5 bases and J by 4 bases, with 10 bases of the junction left unmatched. Germline CDR1 is MNHEY and CDR2 is SVGEGT. CDR3 amino acids: CASSRGGDLAYEQYF. The CDR3 DNA follows: TGTGCCAGCAGTCGGGGGGGAGACCTAGCTTACGAGCAGTACTTC.

The gene calls are TRBV10-3 and TRBJ2-7; D is undetermined. Looked up from germline, CDR1 is ENHRY and CDR2 is SYGVKD. This CDR3 has 11 residues. V gave up 3 bases and J gave up 6 bases, with 6 bases separating them. For the CDR3, the DNA is TGTGCCATCAGTGATTTTAGCGAGCAGTACTTC. It codes for CAISDFSEQYF.

This sequence joins TRBV11-2 and TRBJ2-1; unclear D gene. V lost 5 bases to trimming and J lost 8 bases, with 7 bases between them. The CDR3 contains 11 residues. CDR1 is SGHAT and CDR2 is FQNNGV in the germline V gene. The CDR3 DNA reads as TGTGCCAGCAGCCTAACAGATGAGCAGTTCTTC. Translated, it gives CASSLTDEQFF.

This clone has only one observation. The chain couples TRBV2 to TRBJ1-1; a possible D gene is TRBD1 (6 bases). Germline-derived CDR1 and CDR2 are SNHLY and FYNNEI. The CDR3 is made up of 14 amino acids. The V end lost 6 bases, the J end lost 5 bases, and 16 bases lay between the germline ends. This CDR3 reads CASSPLGGRTEAFF. The CDR3 DNA reads as TGTGCCAGCAGCCCCTTGGGGGGGCGGACTGAAGCTTTCTTT.

The J gene is TRBJ1-2, the V gene TRBV11-2; D remains ambiguous. The CDR3 extends over 12 amino acids. With 5 bases removed from V and 8 bases from J, the gap between germline ends came to 12 bases. Germline assignment: CDR1 SGHAT and CDR2 FQNNGV. CDR3 nucleotide sequence: TGTGCCAGCAGCGGAGCGACTTGGGGCTACACCTTC. Protein sequence: CASSGATWGYTF.

The DNA for the CDR3 is TGTGCCAGCAGGAAAGGACAGAACACTGAAGCTTTCTTT. It encodes CASRKGQNTEAFF. The genes are TRBV7-3 and TRBJ1-1, with D perhaps matching TRBD1 (5 bases). The V end lost 6 bases, the J end lost 1 base, and 9 bases lay between the germline ends. Germline assignment: CDR1 SGHTA and CDR2 FQGTGA. This CDR3 is 13 amino acids long.

The chain uses TRBV7-6 and TRBJ2-3, with D unresolved. Germline CDR1 reads SGHVS; CDR2 reads FNYEAQ. CDR3 length: 15 residues. Trimming stripped 5 bases from V and 11 bases from J, with 23 bases between. The CDR3 DNA reads as TGTGCCAGCAGCCTAGGACCCACCACCAGTCGAGGGCAGTATTTT. As protein: CASSLGPTTSRGQYF.

This clone occurred a few times. The rearrangement uses TRBV6-4 and TRBJ1-1; D is perhaps TRBD1 (6 bases). The germline V gene has CDR1 MRHNA and CDR2 SNTAGT. This CDR3 is 14 amino acids long. V was cut by 3 bases and J by 4 bases, with 12 bases left in between. CDR3 residues: CASSEAGDGTEAFF. Here the CDR3 DNA reads TGTGCCAGCAGTGAAGCAGGGGACGGCACTGAAGCTTTCTTT.

This chain uses TRBV24-1 with TRBJ2-7; possible D gene TRBD2, 5 bases. Germline V CDR1 and CDR2: KGHDR, SFDVKD. V lost 4 bases and J lost 7, with 16 bases in between. The CDR3 loop spans 14 amino acids. Written as DNA, the CDR3 is TGTGCCACCAGTGAAGATGGGCCACCGGGGGAGCAGTACTTC. The encoded protein is CATSEDGPPGEQYF.

The chain combines TRBV7-9 with TRBJ2-1; 13 bases align to TRBD2. CDR1 is SEHNR, CDR2 FQNEAQ, per germline (reference sequence). The CDR3 contains 18 residues. V lost 5 bases and J lost 3; bases outside the gene matches: 10. CDR3 coding DNA: TGTGCCAGCAGCCTGAGGACTAGCGGGAGAGCCTACTACAATGAGCAGTTCTTC. Its protein product is CASSLRTSGRAYYNEQFF.

This chain joins TRBV6-5 and TRBJ2-7, with 10 bases identical to TRBD1. The CDR3 covers 15 residues. Per the germline V gene, CDR1 is MNHEY and CDR2 is SVGAGI. The V and J ends lost 5 bases and 1 base, in that order; junction bases with no gene match: 5. The CDR3 sequence is CASSPWTGGSYEQYF. CDR3 bases: TGTGCCAGCAGTCCTTGGACAGGGGGGTCCTACGAGCAGTACTTC.

This clone was counted between two and nine times. Compared with germline, one end of the junction differs, possibly owing to a read error. The chain uses TRBV7-6 and TRBJ1-1; a possible D gene is TRBD1 (6 bases). Per the germline V gene, CDR1 is SGHVS and CDR2 is FNYEAQ. The CDR3 has 15 amino acids. CDR3 in amino acids: CASSGTGGSNAEAFF. CDR3 bases: TGTGCCAGCAGCGGCACGGGGGGCTCGAACGCTGAAGCTTTCTTT.

The rearrangement joins TRBV25-1 to TRBJ2-5; TRBD2 aligns across 7 bases. CDR1 is MGHDK and CDR2 is SYGVNS in the germline V gene. The trim removed 5 bases at V and 1 base at J, leaving 10 bases unmatched. The CDR3 extends over 16 amino acids. The CDR3 coding sequence is TGTGCCAGCAGTCCCCGAGCGGGGCACCCCCAAGAGACCCAGTACTTC. Its protein product is CASSPRAGHPQETQYF.

The J gene is TRBJ1-2, the V gene TRBV7-9, with 10 bases identical to TRBD1. The CDR3 runs 16 residues. V gave up 2 bases and J gave up 4 bases; unmatched junction bases: 7. Germline V gives CDR1 SEHNR, CDR2 FQNEAQ (reference sequence). The CDR3: CASSLSGDRGLYGYTF. CDR3 coding DNA: TGTGCCAGCAGCTTAAGTGGGGACAGGGGCCTCTATGGCTACACCTTC.

V is TRBV28 and J is TRBJ2-7, with 9 bases lining up with TRBD2. The CDR3 covers 17 residues. V lost 2 bases, J lost 1 base, and 9 bases stayed unmatched. Per germline, CDR1 MDHEN and CDR2 SYDVKM. The CDR3 DNA follows: TGTGCCAGCAGTTTAATTGCGGGAGGGCCTCTTTCCTACGAGCAGTACTTC. It specifies CASSLIAGGPLSYEQYF.

This chain links TRBV28 with TRBJ2-4; unclear D gene. The V end lost 6 bases, the J end lost 0 bases, and 6 bases lay between the germline ends. The CDR3 runs 13 residues. Per the germline V gene, CDR1 is MDHEN and CDR2 is SYDVKM. The CDR3 protein is CASRAIAKNIQYF. CDR3 sequence (DNA): TGTGCCAGCAGAGCCATAGCCAAAAACATTCAGTACTTC.

This chain joins TRBV11-3 and TRBJ2-3; TRBD2 aligns across 10 bases. Germline V gene lookup returns CDR1 SGHNT and CDR2 YENEEA. The CDR3 spans 14 residues. Trimming at V came to 3 bases and at J to 5 bases, leaving 2 bases not matched to a gene. Here the CDR3 DNA reads TGTGCCAGCAGCTTTGGACTAGCGGAAGATACGCAGTATTTT. This encodes CASSFGLAEDTQYF. Variable domain in full (rest from reference TRBV11-3 and TRBJ2-3): EAGVVQSPRYKIIEKKQPVAFWCNPISGHNTLYWYLQNLGQGPELLIRYENEEAVDDSQLPKDRFSAERLKGVDSTLKIQPAELGDSAVYLCASSFGLAEDTQYFGPGTRLTVL.

The chain carries TRBV9 and TRBJ1-4; D remains unclear. The germline gives CDR1 SGDLS, CDR2 YYNGEE. The CDR3 is 15 residues long. V gave up 0 bases and J gave up 7 bases, with 13 bases separating them. CDR3 nucleotides: TGTGCCAGCAGCGTAGATTCCGGGTCGGGTGAAAAACTGTTTTTT. This sequence encodes CASSVDSGSGEKLFF. The full variable domain, rest sourced from reference TRBV9 and TRBJ1-4, is DSGVTQTPKHLITATGQRVTLRCSPRSGDLSVYWYQQSLDQGLQFLIQYYNGEERAKGNILERFSAQQFPDLHSELNLSSLELGDSALYFCASSVDSGSGEKLFFGSGTQLSVL.

The chain has TRBV4-1 and TRBJ1-5, with TRBD1 matching over 7 bases. This CDR3 comprises 18 residues. Germline V lookup: CDR1 MGHRA, CDR2 YSYEKL. Unmatched junction bases numbered 14, after V lost 2 bases and J lost 4 bases. The CDR3 here is CASSQSVQGRFGNQPQHF. The CDR3, as DNA: TGCGCCAGCAGCCAATCGGTACAGGGGAGATTTGGTAATCAGCCCCAGCATTTT.

CDR3 coding DNA: TGTGCCAGCAGAGTTACACACGGGACAGGGGGCTACACCTTC. Residues: CASRVTHGTGGYTF. The chain uses TRBV27 and TRBJ1-2; 9 bases fit TRBD1. After removal of 6 bases from V and 8 bases from J, the junction contained 10 bases not matched to a gene. In germline, CDR1 is MNHEY, CDR2 SMNVEV (reference sequence). The CDR3 runs 14 residues.

This clone has a single count. The CDR3 DNA sequence: TGTGCCATCAGGGGAACAGGCATGAACACTGAAGCTTTCTTT. Translation: CAIRGTGMNTEAFF. The chain recombines TRBV10-3 with TRBJ1-1; perhaps TRBD1 as D (5 bases). This CDR3 contains 14 residues. V dropped 6 bases and J dropped 0 bases, with 11 bases sitting between them. CDR1 is ENHRY, CDR2 SYGVKD, per germline.

The count of this clone is one. The gene calls are TRBV30 and TRBJ2-2, with 11 bases aligning to TRBD1. This CDR3 contains 17 residues. V trimming: 3 bases; J trimming: 4 bases; junction bases outside the gene matches: 10. CDR1 is GTSNPN and CDR2 is SVGIG in the germline V gene (reference sequence). The CDR3 nucleotides are TGTGCCTGGAGACGGACAGGGGGCGATCTGGGCACCGGGGAGCTGTTTTTT. This codes for CAWRRTGGDLGTGELFF.

V is TRBV7-9 and J is TRBJ2-3; a weak D match, TRBD2 (5 bases). Germline values: CDR1 SEHNR, CDR2 FQNEAQ (reference sequence). CDR3 length: 16 amino acids. Trimming took off 2 bases at V and 5 bases at J, with 17 bases between the two ends. CDR3 nucleotide sequence: TGTGCCAGCAGCTTATCGTTGGGAGTGCTTATAGATACGCAGTATTTT. It encodes CASSLSLGVLIDTQYF. Full variable domain (rest looked up from reference TRBV7-9 and TRBJ2-3): DTGVSQNPRHKITKRGQNVTFRCDPISEHNRLYWYRQTLGQGPEFLTYFQNEAQLEKSRLLSDRFSAERPKGSFSTLEIQRTEQGDSAMYLCASSLSLGVLIDTQYFGPGTRLTVL.

The chain has TRBV5-4 and TRBJ1-4, with a weak D call TRBD1 (6 bases). Germline CDR1 and CDR2: SGHNT and YYREEE (reference sequence). Trimming left V 3 bases short and J 3 bases short, with 24 bases between. This CDR3 is 19 amino acids long. The CDR3 protein is CASSSAPRGYSPSNEKLFF. The CDR3, as DNA: TGTGCCAGCAGCTCGGCCCCCAGGGGTTATTCCCCATCTAATGAAAAACTGTTTTTT.

This rearrangement joins TRBV28 to TRBJ2-7, with 7 bases aligning to TRBD1. This CDR3 has 16 amino acids. The V gene end was trimmed by 7 bases and the J gene end by 0 bases; junction bases not matched to a gene: 12. Germline loops: CDR1 MDHEN, CDR2 SYDVKM. This CDR3 reads CASTKGWPGGSYEQYF. The CDR3 DNA follows: TGTGCCAGCACCAAGGGCTGGCCAGGGGGCTCCTACGAGCAGTACTTC.

The chain combines TRBV18 with TRBJ1-5, with D possibly being TRBD1 (5 bases). The V gene lost 1 base and the J gene lost 3 bases, with 13 bases spanning the gap. CDR1 KGHSH and CDR2 LQKENI come from the germline V gene. The CDR3 runs 16 residues. This chain's CDR3 is CASSPRLTDDNQPQHF. The CDR3 bases are TGTGCCAGCTCACCACGATTGACAGACGACAATCAGCCCCAGCATTTT.

The chain uses TRBV6-2 or TRBV6-3 and TRBJ2-7, with D unresolved. The germline V gene encodes CDR1 MNHEY and CDR2 SVGEGT. The V and J ends lost 0 bases and 3 bases respectively, with 6 bases between them. CDR3 length: 13 residues. The CDR3 loop reads CASSYSGLYEQYF. CDR3 bases: TGTGCCAGCAGTTACTCCGGTCTCTACGAGCAGTACTTC.

This chain connects TRBV18 to TRBJ1-1; D gene uncertain. Trimming took 2 bases from V and 3 from J, leaving 13 bases between them. Germline values: CDR1 KGHSH, CDR2 LQKENI. The CDR3 runs 15 residues. CDR3 nucleotides: TGTGCCAGCTCACCAAGTGGACGGGGTCACACTGAAGCTTTCTTT. It encodes CASSPSGRGHTEAFF.

The chain recombines TRBV3-1 (or the pseudogene TRBV3-2) with TRBJ2-7; possible D gene TRBD2, 6 bases. Germline assignment: CDR1 LGHDT and CDR2 YNNKEL (reference sequence). Deletions cut 4 bases from V and 2 bases from J, with 12 bases between. The CDR3 contains 14 residues. CDR3 amino acids: CASSLGLDPYEQYF. The CDR3 DNA sequence: TGTGCCAGCAGCCTGGGACTTGATCCCTACGAGCAGTACTTC.

The rearrangement links TRBV24-1 to TRBJ2-1; perhaps TRBD1 as D (5 bases). This CDR3 spans 17 amino acids. Germline CDR1 is KGHDR and CDR2 is SFDVKD. V lost 7 bases and J 4 bases, leaving 22 bases between the germline ends. CDR3 sequence: CATSLFQTVLDYNEQFF. The CDR3 DNA is TGTGCCACCAGCCTTTTTCAGACAGTCTTGGATTACAATGAGCAGTTCTTC.

This chain links TRBV18 with TRBJ1-2; a weak D match, TRBD1 (5 bases). Germline CDR1 reads KGHSH; CDR2 reads LQKENI. The CDR3 covers 14 residues. V was trimmed by 4 bases and J by 3 bases, leaving 12 bases between them. This chain's CDR3 is CASSLRATDYGYTF. The DNA of the CDR3 is TGTGCCAGCTCACTCAGGGCGACAGACTATGGCTACACCTTC.